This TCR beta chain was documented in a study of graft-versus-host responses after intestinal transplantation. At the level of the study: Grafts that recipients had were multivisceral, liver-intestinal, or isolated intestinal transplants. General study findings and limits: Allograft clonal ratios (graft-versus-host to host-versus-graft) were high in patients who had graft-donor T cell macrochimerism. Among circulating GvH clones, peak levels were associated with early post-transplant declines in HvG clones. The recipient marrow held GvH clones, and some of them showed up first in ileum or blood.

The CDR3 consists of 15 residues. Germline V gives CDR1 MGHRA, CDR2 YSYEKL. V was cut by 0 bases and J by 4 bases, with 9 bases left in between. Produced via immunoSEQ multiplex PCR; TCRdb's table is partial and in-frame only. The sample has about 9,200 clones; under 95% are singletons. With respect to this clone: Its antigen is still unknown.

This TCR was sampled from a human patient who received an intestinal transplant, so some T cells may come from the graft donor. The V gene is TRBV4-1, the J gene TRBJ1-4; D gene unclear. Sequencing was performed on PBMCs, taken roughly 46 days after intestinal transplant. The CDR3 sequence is CASSQEPGFNEKLFF. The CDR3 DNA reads TGCGCCAGCAGCCAAGAACCGGGCTTTAATGAAAAACTGTTTTTT.